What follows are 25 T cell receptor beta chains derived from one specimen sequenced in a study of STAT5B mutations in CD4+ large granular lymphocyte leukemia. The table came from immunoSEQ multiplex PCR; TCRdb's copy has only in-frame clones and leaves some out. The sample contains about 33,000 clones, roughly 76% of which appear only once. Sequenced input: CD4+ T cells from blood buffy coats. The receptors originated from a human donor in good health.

CDR3 in amino acids: CASSFRAGANEQFF. The DNA for the CDR3 is TGTGCCAGCAGTTTTAGGGCAGGGGCGAATGAGCAGTTCTTC. The rearrangement joins TRBV28 to TRBJ2-1; possibly TRBD1 for D (6 bases). The CDR3 totals 14 residues. The ends were cut back, 3 bases at V and 7 bases at J, with 13 bases in the middle. Per germline, CDR1 MDHEN and CDR2 SYDVKM. The variable domain in full, completed from reference TRBV28 and TRBJ2-1, reads DVKVTQSSRYLVKRTGEKVFLECVQDMDHENMFWYRQDPGLGLRLIYFSYDVKMKEKGDIPEGYSVSREKKERFSLILESASTNQTSMYLCASSFRAGANEQFFGPGTRLTVL.

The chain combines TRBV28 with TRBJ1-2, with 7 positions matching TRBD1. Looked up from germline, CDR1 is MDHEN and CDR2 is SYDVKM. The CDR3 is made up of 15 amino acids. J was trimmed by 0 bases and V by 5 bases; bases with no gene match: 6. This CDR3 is CASSLSGQPNYGYTF. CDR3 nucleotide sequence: TGTGCCAGCAGTCTCTCGGGACAGCCTAACTATGGCTACACCTTC.

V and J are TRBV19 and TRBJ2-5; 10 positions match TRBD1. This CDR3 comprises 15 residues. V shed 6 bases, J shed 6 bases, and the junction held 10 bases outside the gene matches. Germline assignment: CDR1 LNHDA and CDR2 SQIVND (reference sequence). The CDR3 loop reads CASSSPGQGLQTQYF. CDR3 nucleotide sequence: TGTGCCAGTAGCTCGCCGGGACAGGGGTTGCAGACCCAGTACTTC.

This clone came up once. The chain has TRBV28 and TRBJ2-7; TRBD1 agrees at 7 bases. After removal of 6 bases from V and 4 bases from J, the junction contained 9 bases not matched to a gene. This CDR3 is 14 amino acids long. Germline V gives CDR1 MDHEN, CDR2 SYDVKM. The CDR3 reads CASRKPGQLYEQYF. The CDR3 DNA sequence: TGTGCCAGCAGAAAACCGGGACAGCTTTACGAGCAGTACTTC. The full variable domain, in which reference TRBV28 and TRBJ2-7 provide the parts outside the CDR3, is DVKVTQSSRYLVKRTGEKVFLECVQDMDHENMFWYRQDPGLGLRLIYFSYDVKMKEKGDIPEGYSVSREKKERFSLILESASTNQTSMYLCASRKPGQLYEQYFGPGTRLTVT.

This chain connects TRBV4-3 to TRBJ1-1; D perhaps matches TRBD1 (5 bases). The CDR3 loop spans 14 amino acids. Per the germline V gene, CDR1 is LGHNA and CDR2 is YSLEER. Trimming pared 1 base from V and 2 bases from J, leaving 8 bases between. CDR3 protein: CASSQVQENTEAFF. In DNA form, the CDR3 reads TGCGCCAGCAGCCAAGTACAGGAAAACACTGAAGCTTTCTTT.

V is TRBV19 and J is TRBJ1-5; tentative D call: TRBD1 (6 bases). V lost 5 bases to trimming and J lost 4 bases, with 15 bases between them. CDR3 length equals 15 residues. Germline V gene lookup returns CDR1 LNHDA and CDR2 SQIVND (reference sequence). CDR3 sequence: CASSVSDRPNQPQHF. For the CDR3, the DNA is TGTGCCAGTAGTGTCTCCGACAGGCCTAATCAGCCCCAGCATTTT.

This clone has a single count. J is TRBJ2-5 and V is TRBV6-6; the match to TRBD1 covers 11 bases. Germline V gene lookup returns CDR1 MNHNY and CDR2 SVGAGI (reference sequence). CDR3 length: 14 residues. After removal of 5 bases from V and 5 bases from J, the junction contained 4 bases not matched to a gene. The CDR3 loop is CASSGTGGGETQYF. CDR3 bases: TGTGCCAGCAGTGGGACAGGGGGGGGTGAGACCCAGTACTTC.

In DNA, the CDR3 is TGTGCCAGCTCACCGGCGACAGGGGGCCTTCGGGAGCAGTACTTC. As protein: CASSPATGGLREQYF. J is TRBJ2-7 and V is TRBV18, with TRBD1 matching 10 bases. V shed 3 bases, J shed 7 bases, and the junction held 9 bases outside the gene matches. The CDR3 is made up of 15 amino acids. Germline CDR1 is KGHSH and CDR2 is LQKENI.

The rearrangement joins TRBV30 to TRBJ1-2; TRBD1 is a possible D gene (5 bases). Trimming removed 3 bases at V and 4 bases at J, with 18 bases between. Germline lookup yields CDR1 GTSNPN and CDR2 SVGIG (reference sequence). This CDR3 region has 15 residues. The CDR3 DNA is TGTGCCTGGAGATTGTGGGGACGGGGGGGCTATGGCTACACCTTC. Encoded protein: CAWRLWGRGGYGYTF.

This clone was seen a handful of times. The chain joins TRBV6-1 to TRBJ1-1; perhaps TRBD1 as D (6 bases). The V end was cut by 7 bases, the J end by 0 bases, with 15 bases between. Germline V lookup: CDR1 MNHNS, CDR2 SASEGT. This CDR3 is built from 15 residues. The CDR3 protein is CASISQGSMNTEAFF. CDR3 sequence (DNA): TGTGCCAGCATCTCCCAGGGGTCCATGAACACTGAAGCTTTCTTT.

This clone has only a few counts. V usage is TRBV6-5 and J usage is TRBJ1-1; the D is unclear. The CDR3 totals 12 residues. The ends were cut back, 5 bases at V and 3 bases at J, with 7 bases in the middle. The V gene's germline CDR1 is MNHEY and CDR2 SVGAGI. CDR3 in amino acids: CASSRTDTEAFF. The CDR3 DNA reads TGTGCCAGCAGTCGGACGGACACTGAAGCTTTCTTT.

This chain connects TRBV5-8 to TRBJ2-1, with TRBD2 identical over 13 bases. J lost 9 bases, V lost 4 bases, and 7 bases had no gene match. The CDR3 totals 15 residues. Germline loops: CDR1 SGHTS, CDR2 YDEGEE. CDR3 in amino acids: CASSPGLAGVFEQFF. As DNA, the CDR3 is TGTGCCAGCAGCCCTGGACTAGCGGGAGTTTTTGAGCAGTTCTTC. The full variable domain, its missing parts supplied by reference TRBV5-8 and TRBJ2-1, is EAGVTQSPTHLIKTRGQQATLRCSPISGHTSVYWYQQALGLGLQFLLWYDEGEERNRGNFPPRFSGRQFPNYSSELNVNALELEDSALYLCASSPGLAGVFEQFFGPGTRLTVL.

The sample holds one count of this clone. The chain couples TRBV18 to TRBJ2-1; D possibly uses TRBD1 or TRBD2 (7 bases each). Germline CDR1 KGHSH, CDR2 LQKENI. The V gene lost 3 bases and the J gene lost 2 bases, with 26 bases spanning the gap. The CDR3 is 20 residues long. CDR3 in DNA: TGTGCCAGCTCACCTCCCGCGGCAGGGGGGGGGAGTGATACCTACAATGAGCAGTTCTTC. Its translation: CASSPPAAGGGSDTYNEQFF.

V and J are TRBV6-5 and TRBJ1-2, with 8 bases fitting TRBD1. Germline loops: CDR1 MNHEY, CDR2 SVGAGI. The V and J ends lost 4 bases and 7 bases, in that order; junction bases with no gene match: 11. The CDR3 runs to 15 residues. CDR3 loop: CASSFNPDRASGYTF. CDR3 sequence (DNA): TGTGCCAGCAGTTTTAATCCGGACAGGGCAAGTGGCTACACCTTC.

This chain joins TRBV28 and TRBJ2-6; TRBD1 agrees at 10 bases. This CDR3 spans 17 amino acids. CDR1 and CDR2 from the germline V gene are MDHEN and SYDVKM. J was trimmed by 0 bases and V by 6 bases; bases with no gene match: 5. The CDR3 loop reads CASSPGQGISGANVLTF. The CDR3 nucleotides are TGTGCCAGCAGCCCGGGACAGGGGATCTCTGGGGCCAACGTCCTGACTTTC.

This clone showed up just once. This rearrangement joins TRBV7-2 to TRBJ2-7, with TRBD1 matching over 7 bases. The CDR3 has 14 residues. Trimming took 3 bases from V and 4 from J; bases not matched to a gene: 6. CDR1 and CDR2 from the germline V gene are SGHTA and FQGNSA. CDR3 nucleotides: TGTGCCAGCAGCTTGGACAGGAACACTTACGAGCAGTACTTC. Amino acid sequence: CASSLDRNTYEQYF.

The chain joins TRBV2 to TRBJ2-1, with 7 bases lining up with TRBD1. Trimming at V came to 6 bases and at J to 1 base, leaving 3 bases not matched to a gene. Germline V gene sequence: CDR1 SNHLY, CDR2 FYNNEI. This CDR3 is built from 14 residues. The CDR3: CASRAGGSYNEQFF. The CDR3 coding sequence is TGTGCCAGCAGAGCAGGGGGATCCTACAATGAGCAGTTCTTC. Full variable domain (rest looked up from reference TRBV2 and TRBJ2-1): EPEVTQTPSHQVTQMGQEVILRCVPISNHLYFYWYRQILGQKVEFLVSFYNNEISEKSEIFDDQFSVERPDGSNFTLKIRSTKLEDSAMYFCASRAGGSYNEQFFGPGTRLTVL.

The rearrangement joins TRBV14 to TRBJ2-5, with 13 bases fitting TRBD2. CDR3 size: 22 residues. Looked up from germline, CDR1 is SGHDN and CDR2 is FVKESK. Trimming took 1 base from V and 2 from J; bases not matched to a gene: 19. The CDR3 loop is CASSQGPRTIGTSGIRQETQYF. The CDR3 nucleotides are TGTGCCAGCAGCCAAGGTCCTCGCACGATCGGGACTAGCGGGATACGGCAAGAGACCCAGTACTTC.

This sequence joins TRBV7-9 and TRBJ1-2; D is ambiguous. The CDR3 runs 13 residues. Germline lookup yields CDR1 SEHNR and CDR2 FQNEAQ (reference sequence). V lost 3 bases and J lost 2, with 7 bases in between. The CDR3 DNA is TGTGCCAGCAGCTTCGGAGGGAACTATGGCTACACCTTC. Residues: CASSFGGNYGYTF.

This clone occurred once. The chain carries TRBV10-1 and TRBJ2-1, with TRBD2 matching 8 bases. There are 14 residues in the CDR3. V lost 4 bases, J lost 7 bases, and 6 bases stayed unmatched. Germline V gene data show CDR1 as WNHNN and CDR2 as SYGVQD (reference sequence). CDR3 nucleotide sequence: TGCGCCAGCAGTGCCTCGGGGGGGTGGAATGAGCAGTTCTTC. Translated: CASSASGGWNEQFF.

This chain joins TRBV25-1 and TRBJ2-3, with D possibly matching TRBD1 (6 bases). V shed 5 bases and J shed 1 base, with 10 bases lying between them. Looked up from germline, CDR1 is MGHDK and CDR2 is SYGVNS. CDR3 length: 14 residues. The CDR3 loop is CASSSRQGTDTQYF. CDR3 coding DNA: TGTGCCAGCAGTTCCCGACAGGGCACAGATACGCAGTATTTT.

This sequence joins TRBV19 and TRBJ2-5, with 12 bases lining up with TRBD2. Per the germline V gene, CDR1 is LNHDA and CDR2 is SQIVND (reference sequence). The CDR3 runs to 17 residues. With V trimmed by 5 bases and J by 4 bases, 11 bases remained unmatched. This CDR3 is CASSFGRLAGGPETQYF. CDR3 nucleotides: TGTGCCAGTAGTTTCGGGAGGCTAGCGGGAGGGCCAGAGACCCAGTACTTC.

CDR3: CASSYSIGGRAFF. The CDR3, as DNA: TGTGCCAGCAGTTACTCGATCGGGGGTAGAGCTTTCTTT. The genes are TRBV6-5 and TRBJ1-1; D might be TRBD1 (5 bases). Germline CDR1 reads MNHEY; CDR2 reads SVGAGI. V was pared by 0 bases and J by 10 bases, with 12 bases between. CDR3 length: 13 amino acids.

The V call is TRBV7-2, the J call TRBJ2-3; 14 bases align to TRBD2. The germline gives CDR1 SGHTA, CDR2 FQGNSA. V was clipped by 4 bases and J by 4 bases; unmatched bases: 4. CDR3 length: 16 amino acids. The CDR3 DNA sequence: TGTGCCAGCAGCTCGGGGACTAGCGGGAGTCCAGATACGCAGTATTTT. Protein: CASSSGTSGSPDTQYF.

CDR3 coding DNA: TGTGCCAGCAGGACAGAACCCTTAGGATCAGATACGCAGTATTTT. It specifies CASRTEPLGSDTQYF. The chain uses TRBV6-1 and TRBJ2-3, with D perhaps TRBD1 (5 bases). With 6 bases removed from V and 4 bases from J, the gap between germline ends came to 17 bases. CDR3 length equals 15 residues. Looked up from germline, CDR1 is MNHNS and CDR2 is SASEGT.